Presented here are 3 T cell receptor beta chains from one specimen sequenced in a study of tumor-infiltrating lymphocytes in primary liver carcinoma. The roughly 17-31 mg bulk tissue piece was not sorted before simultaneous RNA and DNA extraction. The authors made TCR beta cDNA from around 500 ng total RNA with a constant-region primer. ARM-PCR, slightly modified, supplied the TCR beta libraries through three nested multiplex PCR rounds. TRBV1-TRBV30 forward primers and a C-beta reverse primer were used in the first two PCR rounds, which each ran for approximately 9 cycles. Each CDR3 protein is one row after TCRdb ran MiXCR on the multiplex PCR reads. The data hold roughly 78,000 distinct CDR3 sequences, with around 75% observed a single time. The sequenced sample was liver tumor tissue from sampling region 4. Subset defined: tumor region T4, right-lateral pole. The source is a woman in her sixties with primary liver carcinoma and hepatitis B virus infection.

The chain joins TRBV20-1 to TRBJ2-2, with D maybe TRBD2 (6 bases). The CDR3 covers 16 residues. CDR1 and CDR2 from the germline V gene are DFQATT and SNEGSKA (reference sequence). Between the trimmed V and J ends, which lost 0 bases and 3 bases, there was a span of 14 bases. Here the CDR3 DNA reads TGCAGTGCTAGAGAGGGATCTGGAGGGGACACCGGGGAGCTGTTTTTT. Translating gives CSAREGSGGDTGELFF.

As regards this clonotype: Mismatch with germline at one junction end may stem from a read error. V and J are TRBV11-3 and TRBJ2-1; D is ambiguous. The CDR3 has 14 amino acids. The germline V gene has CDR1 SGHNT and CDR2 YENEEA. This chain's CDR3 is CASGLTWAYYEQFF. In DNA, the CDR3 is TGTGCCAGCGGCTTAACATGGGCCTACTATGAGCAGTTCTTC. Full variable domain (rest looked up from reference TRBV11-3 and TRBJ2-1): EAGVVQSPRYKIIEKKQPVAFWCNPISGHNTLYWYLQNLGQGPELLIRYENEEAVDDSQLPKDRFSAERLKGVDSTLKIQPAELGDSAVYLCASGLTWAYYEQFFGPGTRLTVL.

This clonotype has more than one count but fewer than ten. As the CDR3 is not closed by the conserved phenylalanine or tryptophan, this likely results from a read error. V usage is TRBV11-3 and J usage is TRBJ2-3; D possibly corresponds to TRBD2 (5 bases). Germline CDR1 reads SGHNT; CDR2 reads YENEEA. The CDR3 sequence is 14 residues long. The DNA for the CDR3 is TGTGCCACCAGCATTCGGACTAGCACAGATACGCAGTATTCT. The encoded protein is CATSIRTSTDTQYS.